This T cell receptor beta chain stems from a study of blood T cell repertoires in COVID-19. As for the study in general: Sites in the United States, Italy and Spain provided acute and convalescent COVID-19 samples.

Followed over time, Seattle patients had been enrolled while infection was active. Per the original data handling: Reference gene primers were amplified, and this amplification served to estimate nucleated cell counts. The method was immunoSEQ multiplex PCR; TCRdb's version includes in-frame clones alone and lacks a portion of them. D and trimming were read from the DNA, whereas the V and J calls and clone size are those reported in that table. The sample has some 300,000 clones; more than 80% are singletons. The V and J ends lost 9 bases and 0 bases, in that order; junction bases with no gene match: 17. The CDR3 has 17 amino acids. Germline V gene data show CDR1 as LNHDA and CDR2 as SQIVND (reference sequence).

This receptor was obtained from a woman between 50 and 59 years old with COVID-19, enrolled during active disease. Sequencing was carried out using peripheral blood. The chain carries TRBV19 and TRBJ2-7; 7 bases map to TRBD2. This CDR3 is CASSMGAERGYSYEQYF. The CDR3 region has the DNA TGTGCCAGCTCGATGGGTGCGGAGCGGGGCTACTCCTACGAGCAGTACTTC.